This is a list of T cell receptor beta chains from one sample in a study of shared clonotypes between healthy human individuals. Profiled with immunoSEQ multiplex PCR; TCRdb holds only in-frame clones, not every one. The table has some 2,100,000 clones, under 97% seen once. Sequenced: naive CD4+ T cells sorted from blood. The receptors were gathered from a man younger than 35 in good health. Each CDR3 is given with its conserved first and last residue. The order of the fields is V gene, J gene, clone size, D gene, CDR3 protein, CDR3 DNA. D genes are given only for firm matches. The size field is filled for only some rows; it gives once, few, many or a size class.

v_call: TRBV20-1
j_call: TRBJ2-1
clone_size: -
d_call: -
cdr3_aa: CSARDANEQFF
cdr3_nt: TGCAGTGCTAGAGATGCCAATGAGCAGTTCTTC

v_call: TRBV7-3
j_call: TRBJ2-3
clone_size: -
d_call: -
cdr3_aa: CASGFVGTDTQYF
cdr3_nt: TGTGCCAGCGGGTTCGTTGGCACAGATACGCAGTATTTT

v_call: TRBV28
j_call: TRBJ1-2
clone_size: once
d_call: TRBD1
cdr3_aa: CASRVQGGYGYTF
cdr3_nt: TGTGCCAGCAGGGTGCAGGGGGGCTATGGCTACACCTTC

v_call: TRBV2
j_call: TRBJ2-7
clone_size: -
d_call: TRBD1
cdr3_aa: CASSEYRGGEQYF
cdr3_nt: TGTGCCAGCAGTGAATACAGGGGCGGCGAGCAGTACTTC

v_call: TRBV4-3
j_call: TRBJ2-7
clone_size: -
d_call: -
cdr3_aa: CASSQATLSYEQYF
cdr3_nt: TGCGCCAGCAGCCAAGCCACACTTTCCTACGAGCAGTACTTC

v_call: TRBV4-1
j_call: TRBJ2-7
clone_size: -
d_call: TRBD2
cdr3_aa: CASSPVGTSEYEQYF
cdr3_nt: TGCGCCAGCAGCCCCGTCGGGACTAGCGAGTACGAGCAGTACTTC

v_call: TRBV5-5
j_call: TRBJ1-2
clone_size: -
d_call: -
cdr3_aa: CASSAHYGYTF
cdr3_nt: TGTGCCAGCAGCGCCCACTATGGCTACACCTTC

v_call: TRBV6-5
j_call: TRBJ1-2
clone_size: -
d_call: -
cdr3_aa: CASTHSGRNGYTF
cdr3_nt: TGTGCCAGCACTCACTCTGGGCGGAACGGCTACACCTTC

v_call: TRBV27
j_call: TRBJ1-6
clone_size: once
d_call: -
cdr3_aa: CASSSARRNNSPLHF
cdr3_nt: TGTGCCAGCAGTTCAGCCCGACGGAACAATTCACCCCTCCACTTT

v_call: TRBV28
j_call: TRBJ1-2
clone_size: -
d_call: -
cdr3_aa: CASSLGGAGGYTF
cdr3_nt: TGTGCCAGCAGTTTAGGGGGGGCCGGTGGCTACACCTTC

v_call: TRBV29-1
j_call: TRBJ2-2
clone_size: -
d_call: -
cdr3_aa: CSAGDIVGEPLDTGELFF
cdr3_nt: TGCAGCGCTGGGGACATTGTGGGGGAGCCCTTGGACACCGGGGAGCTGTTTTTT

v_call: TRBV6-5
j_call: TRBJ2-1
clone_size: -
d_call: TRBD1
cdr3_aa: CASSFNRGDEQFF
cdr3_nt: TGTGCCAGCAGTTTCAACAGGGGGGATGAGCAGTTCTTC

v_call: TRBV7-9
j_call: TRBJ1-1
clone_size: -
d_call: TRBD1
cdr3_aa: CASSPGTGGYTEAFF
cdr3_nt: TGTGCCAGCAGCCCAGGGACAGGGGGCTACACTGAAGCTTTCTTT

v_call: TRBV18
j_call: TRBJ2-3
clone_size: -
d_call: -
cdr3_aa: CASSPLSATDTQYF
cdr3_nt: TGTGCCAGCTCACCCCTCTCCGCCACAGATACGCAGTATTTT

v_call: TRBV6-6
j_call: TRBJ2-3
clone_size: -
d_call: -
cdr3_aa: CASRIGITDTQYF
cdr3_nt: TGTGCCAGCAGGATAGGGATCACAGATACGCAGTATTTT

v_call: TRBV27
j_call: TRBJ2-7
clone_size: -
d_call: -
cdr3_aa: CASSFVWQHSYEQYF
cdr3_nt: TGTGCCAGCAGTTTCGTATGGCAGCACTCCTACGAGCAGTACTTC

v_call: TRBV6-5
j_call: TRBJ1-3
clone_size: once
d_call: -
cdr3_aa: CASRKTVGNTIYF
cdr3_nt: TGTGCCAGCAGGAAAACAGTCGGAAACACCATATATTTT

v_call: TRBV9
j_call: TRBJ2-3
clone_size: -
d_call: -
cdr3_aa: CASSVGQGGGTQYF
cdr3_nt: TGTGCCAGCAGCGTAGGCCAGGGAGGTGGTACGCAGTATTTT

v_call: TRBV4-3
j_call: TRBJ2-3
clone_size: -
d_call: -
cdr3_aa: CASSQDYGRGLRTSTDTQYF
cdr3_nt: TGCGCCAGCAGCCAAGACTACGGGCGGGGACTGAGAACTAGCACAGATACGCAGTATTTT

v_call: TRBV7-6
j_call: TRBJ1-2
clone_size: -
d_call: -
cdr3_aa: CASSPSQGAGYGYTF
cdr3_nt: TGTGCCAGCAGCCCCTCCCAAGGGGCAGGCTATGGCTACACCTTC

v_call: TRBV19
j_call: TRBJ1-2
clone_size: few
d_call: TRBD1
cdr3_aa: CASRPKQGANYGYTF
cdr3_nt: TGTGCCAGTAGGCCCAAGCAGGGGGCTAACTATGGCTACACCTTC

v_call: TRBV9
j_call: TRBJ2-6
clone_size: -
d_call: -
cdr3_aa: CASSVYSGSGANVLTF
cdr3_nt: TGTGCCAGCAGCGTATATTCCGGCTCTGGGGCCAACGTCCTGACTTTC

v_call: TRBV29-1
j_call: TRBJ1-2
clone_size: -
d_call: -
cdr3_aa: CSGVEGSSGYTF
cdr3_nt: TGCAGCGGCGTCGAGGGGAGTTCTGGCTACACCTTC

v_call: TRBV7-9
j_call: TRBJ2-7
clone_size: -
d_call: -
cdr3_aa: CASSHSYEQYF
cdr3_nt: TGTGCCAGCAGCCACTCCTACGAGCAGTACTTC

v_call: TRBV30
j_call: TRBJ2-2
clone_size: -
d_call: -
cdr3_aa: CAWGRTNTGELFF
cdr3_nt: TGTGCCTGGGGGAGAACGAACACCGGGGAGCTGTTTTTT

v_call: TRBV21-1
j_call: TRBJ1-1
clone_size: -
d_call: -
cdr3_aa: CASSPPLPLGQGDTEAFF
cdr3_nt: TGTGCCAGCAGCCCCCCCCTACCCTTGGGACAGGGAGACACTGAAGCTTTCTTT

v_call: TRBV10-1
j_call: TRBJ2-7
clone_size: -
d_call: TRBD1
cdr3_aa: CASSELGGAEDEQYF
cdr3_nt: TGCGCCAGCAGTGAATTAGGGGGCGCTGAGGACGAGCAGTACTTC

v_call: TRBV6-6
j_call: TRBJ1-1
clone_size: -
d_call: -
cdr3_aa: CASSTEGNTEAFF
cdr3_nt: TGTGCCAGCTCAACCGAAGGGAACACTGAAGCTTTCTTT

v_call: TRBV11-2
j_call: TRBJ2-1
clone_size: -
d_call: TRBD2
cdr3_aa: CASSVVGGSSYNEQFF
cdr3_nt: TGTGCCAGCAGCGTGGTCGGGGGGAGCTCCTACAATGAGCAGTTCTTC

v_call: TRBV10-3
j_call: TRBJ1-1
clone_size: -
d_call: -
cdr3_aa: CAISPGSLNTEAFF
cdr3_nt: TGTGCCATCAGTCCGGGGTCATTGAACACTGAAGCTTTCTTT

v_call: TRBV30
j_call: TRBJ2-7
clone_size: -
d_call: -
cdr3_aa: CAWSVGEVVPPYEQYF
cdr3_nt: TGTGCCTGGAGTGTGGGTGAGGTAGTTCCCCCCTACGAGCAGTACTTC

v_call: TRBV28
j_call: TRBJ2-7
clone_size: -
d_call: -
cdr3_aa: CATVSESPYEQYF
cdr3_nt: TGTGCCACCGTATCGGAAAGCCCCTACGAGCAGTACTTC

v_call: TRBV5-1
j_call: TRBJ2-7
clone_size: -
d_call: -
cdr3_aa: CASSLLQGGEQYF
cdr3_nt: TGCGCCAGCAGCTTGCTACAGGGAGGCGAGCAGTACTTC

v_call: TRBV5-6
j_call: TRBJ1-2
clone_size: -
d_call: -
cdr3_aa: CASSIRGLGYTF
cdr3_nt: TGTGCCAGCAGCATTAGAGGGCTTGGCTACACCTTC

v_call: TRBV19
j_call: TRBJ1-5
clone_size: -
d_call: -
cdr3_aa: CASSNDRTNQPQHF
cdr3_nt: TGTGCCAGTAGTAATGACAGGACTAATCAGCCCCAGCATTTT

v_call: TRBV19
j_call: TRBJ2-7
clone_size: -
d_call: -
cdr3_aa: CASSIRDRYYEQYF
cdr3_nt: TGTGCCAGTAGTATAAGGGACCGATACTACGAGCAGTACTTC

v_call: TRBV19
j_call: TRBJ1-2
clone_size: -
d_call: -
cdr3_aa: CASGRFSYGYTF
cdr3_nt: TGTGCCAGTGGCAGGTTCAGCTATGGCTACACCTTC

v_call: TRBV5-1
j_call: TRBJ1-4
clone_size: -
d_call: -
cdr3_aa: CASSLAGRTPEKLFF
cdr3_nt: TGCGCCAGCAGCTTGGCCGGGAGAACCCCAGAAAAACTGTTTTTT

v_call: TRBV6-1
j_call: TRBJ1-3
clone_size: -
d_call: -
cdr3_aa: CASNVVSGNTIYF
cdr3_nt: TGTGCCAGCAACGTAGTCTCTGGAAACACCATATATTTT

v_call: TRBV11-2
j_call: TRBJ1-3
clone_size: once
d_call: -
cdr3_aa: CASSLDRDRGAGNTIYF
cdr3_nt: TGTGCCAGCAGCTTAGATCGAGATAGGGGGGCCGGAAACACCATATATTTT

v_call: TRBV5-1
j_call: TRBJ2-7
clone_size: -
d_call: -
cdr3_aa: CASSSGTADHQQYF
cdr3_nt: TGCGCCAGCAGCTCCGGGACCGCCGACCACCAGCAGTACTTC

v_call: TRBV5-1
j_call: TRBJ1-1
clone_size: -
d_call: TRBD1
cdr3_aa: CASSLDRGRGAFF
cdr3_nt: TGCGCCAGCAGCCTAGACAGGGGTCGGGGAGCTTTCTTT

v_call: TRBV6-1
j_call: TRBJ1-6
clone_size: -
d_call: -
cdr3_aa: CASGNMGFSPLHF
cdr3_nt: TGTGCCAGCGGGAATATGGGGTTCTCACCCCTCCACTTT

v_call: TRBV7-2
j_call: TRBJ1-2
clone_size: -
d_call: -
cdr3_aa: CASSLFYTKTASGGYTF
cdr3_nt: TGTGCCAGCAGCTTGTTTTATACCAAGACGGCCTCTGGTGGCTACACCTTC

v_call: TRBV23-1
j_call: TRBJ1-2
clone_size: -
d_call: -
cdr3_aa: CASSQSSGEEGYGYTF
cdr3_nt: TGCGCCAGCAGTCAATCCAGTGGGGAAGAAGGCTATGGCTACACCTTC